A single sample gave rise to the 32 T cell receptor beta chains below, sequenced in a study of patients and donors after allogeneic stem cell transplantation. TCRdb re-called the RT-PCR reads through MiXCR, storing one row per CDR3 protein. The data contain some 230,000 distinct CDR3 sequences, over 12% of them singletons. Sequences were obtained from blood, either unsorted or a sorted T cell fraction (not recorded which). Receptor source: a human donor who was either an allogeneic HSCT recipient or a stem cell or donor lymphocyte infusion donor (not recorded which). It is not recorded whose cells these are; they may come from a transplant donor.

This clonotype was counted only a few times. This sequence joins TRBV12-3 or TRBV12-4 and TRBJ2-2, with 10 bases that match TRBD1. V was pared by 3 bases and J by 4 bases, with 5 bases of the junction left unmatched. This CDR3 has 16 residues. CDR3 sequence reads: CASSFGGTGATGELFF. CDR3 coding DNA: TGTGCCAGCAGTTTTGGGGGGACAGGGGCCACCGGGGAGCTGTTTTTT.

The chain joins TRBV20-1 to TRBJ1-6; D perhaps matches TRBD1 (5 bases). V lost 5 bases to trimming and J lost 0 bases, with 8 bases between them. Per germline, CDR1 DFQATT and CDR2 SNEGSKA (reference sequence). The CDR3 loop spans 14 amino acids. This CDR3 is CSAPQGSYNSPLHF. The DNA for the CDR3 is TGCAGTGCTCCCCAGGGCTCCTATAATTCACCCCTCCACTTT.

This clonotype has just a few counts. This chain uses TRBV5-4 with TRBJ1-6, with 7 bases matching TRBD1. Per germline, CDR1 SGHNT and CDR2 YYREEE (reference sequence). The CDR3 length is 14 residues. V was clipped by 4 bases and J by 11 bases; unmatched bases: 9. CDR3: CASSRGTANPPLHF. CDR3 nucleotide sequence: TGTGCCAGCAGCCGCGGGACAGCGAATCCACCCCTCCACTTT.

On this clonotype: The junction and the germline gene differ at one end; a read error may be behind it. V and J are TRBV5-1 and TRBJ2-7; 9 positions match TRBD2. The CDR3 loop spans 13 amino acids. The germline V gene encodes CDR1 SGHRS and CDR2 YFSETQ. CDR3 amino acids: CASSLFSGGEGRF. CDR3 bases: TGCGCCAGCAGCTTGTTTAGCGGGGGCGAAGGTCGCTTC.

This clonotype was observed at least ten times. This chain links TRBV6-1 with TRBJ1-1; TRBD1 might be the D (6 bases). V lost 6 bases and J 1 base, leaving 9 bases between the germline ends. CDR1 is MNHNS, CDR2 SASEGT, per germline. This CDR3 comprises 13 residues. In DNA, the CDR3 is TGTGCCAGCAGCGGGACATGGAACACTGAAGCTTTCTTT. It is translated as CASSGTWNTEAFF.

The gene calls are TRBV12-3 or TRBV12-4 and TRBJ1-5; D unclear. The CDR3 loop spans 17 amino acids. Trimming took off 5 bases at V and 4 bases at J, with 21 bases between the two ends. For the CDR3, the DNA is TGTGCCAGCAGTATTATTACGCTCCTGGGTGGTAATCAGCCCCAGCATTTT. Its translation is CASSIITLLGGNQPQHF.

The V gene is TRBV20-1, the J gene TRBJ2-5, with no clear D. CDR1 is DFQATT and CDR2 is SNEGSKA in the germline V gene (reference sequence). The CDR3 extends over 13 amino acids. V lost 3 bases, J lost 4 bases, and 12 bases lay in between. For the CDR3, the DNA is TGCAGTGCTAGGGGGTTTGGTCGAGAGACCCAGTACTTC. Its protein product is CSARGFGRETQYF.

This clonotype was picked up a small number of times. The J gene is TRBJ2-1, the V gene TRBV7-3; 7 bases fit TRBD2. This CDR3 is 14 amino acids long. The germline V gene encodes CDR1 SGHTA and CDR2 FQGTGA. V was pared by 5 bases and J by 9 bases, with 10 bases of the junction left unmatched. The CDR3 region is CASSPSGGVSEQFF. The DNA of the CDR3 is TGTGCCAGCAGCCCTTCGGGAGGAGTGAGTGAGCAGTTCTTC.

This clonotype has a handful of counts. The chain joins TRBV19 to TRBJ1-4; D is ambiguous. Trimming left V 4 bases short and J 10 bases short, with 10 bases between. The CDR3 is 12 amino acids. Germline-derived CDR1 and CDR2 are LNHDA and SQIVND (reference sequence). CDR3 sequence reads: CASSKGVRKLFF. As DNA, the CDR3 is TGTGCCAGTAGTAAGGGCGTACGAAAACTGTTTTTT. The whole variable domain, remainder taken from reference TRBV19 and TRBJ1-4, is DGGITQSPKYLFRKEGQNVTLSCEQNLNHDAMYWYRQDPGQGLRLIYYSQIVNDFQKGDIAEGYSVSREKKESFPLTVTSAQKNPTAFYLCASSKGVRKLFFGSGTQLSVL.

This clonotype was found many times. The rearrangement links TRBV5-1 to TRBJ1-1; D is perhaps TRBD1 (5 bases). The ends were cut back, 0 bases at V and 3 bases at J, with 12 bases in the middle. CDR3 length: 15 residues. Looked up from germline, CDR1 is SGHRS and CDR2 is YFSETQ. CDR3 amino acids: CASSLEGTGYTEAFF. The CDR3 DNA reads as TGCGCCAGCAGCTTGGAGGGGACGGGTTACACTGAAGCTTTCTTT.

This rearrangement joins TRBV11-2 to TRBJ2-1; 7 bases agree with TRBD2. Germline trimming cut 1 base from V and 5 bases from J; bases unmatched to any gene: 11. CDR1 is SGHAT and CDR2 is FQNNGV in the germline V gene. CDR3 size: 17 residues. The CDR3 sequence is CASSLVPRVGGNNEQFF. The CDR3 DNA sequence: TGTGCCAGCAGCTTAGTCCCCCGGGTGGGAGGGAACAATGAGCAGTTCTTC.

The table lists this clonotype with a few counts. The chain has TRBV15 and TRBJ2-1, with TRBD2 matching 7 bases. Germline V CDR1 and CDR2: LNHNV, YYDKDF (reference sequence). Trimming cost V 0 bases and J 3 bases; bases outside gene matches: 5. The CDR3 has 16 residues. The CDR3: CATSRDLAGDYNEQFF. In nucleotides, the CDR3 is TGTGCCACCAGCAGAGATCTGGCGGGGGACTACAATGAGCAGTTCTTC.

The chain links TRBV11-2 to TRBJ2-6, with 9 bases fitting TRBD1. The length of the CDR3 is 16 residues. V gave up 5 bases and J gave up 2 bases; unmatched junction bases: 4. Germline V gene sequence: CDR1 SGHAT, CDR2 FQNNGV. CDR3 DNA: TGTGCCAGCAGCACGGGACAGGGTCCTGGGGCCAACGTCCTGACTTTC. Encoded protein: CASSTGQGPGANVLTF.

This clonotype has a handful of counts. This rearrangement joins TRBV5-6 to TRBJ1-1; D unresolved. Trimming cost V 0 bases and J 5 bases, with 14 bases left between them. CDR1 SGHDT and CDR2 YYEEEE come from the germline V gene. This CDR3 is 15 amino acids long. CDR3 DNA: TGTGCCAGCAGCTTGGGCCCTCAAGTAGAGACTGAAGCTTTCTTT. Protein: CASSLGPQVETEAFF.

Comments on this clonotype: A clone one base away is much larger, so this may be a read error. J is TRBJ2-7 and V is TRBV5-1; no firm D call. Trimming removed 1 base from V and 2 bases from J, with 4 bases in between. There are 12 residues in the CDR3. Per germline, CDR1 SGHRS and CDR2 YFSETQ. The CDR3 spells CASSLIPYEQYF. CDR3 nucleotides: TGCGCCAGCAGCTTGATCCCCTACGAGCAGTACTTC.

V and J are TRBV5-6 and TRBJ1-1; D might be TRBD1 (5 bases). V lost 1 base and J lost 4, with 11 bases in between. The CDR3 totals 14 residues. Germline CDR1 and CDR2: SGHDT and YYEEEE. Here the CDR3 reads CASSLQGPVTEAFF. CDR3 DNA sequence: TGTGCCAGCAGCTTGCAGGGCCCGGTCACTGAAGCTTTCTTT.

This clonotype has a handful of counts. This chain joins TRBV20-1 and TRBJ2-3, with 7 bases fitting TRBD2. This CDR3 is built from 14 residues. Germline CDR1 and CDR2: DFQATT and SNEGSKA (reference sequence). J lost 5 bases, V lost 4 bases, and 9 bases had no gene match. DNA of the CDR3: TGCAGTGCTACAGGCGGGAGCGGTATAGATACGCAGTATTTT. The encoded protein is CSATGGSGIDTQYF.

The genes are TRBV5-6 and TRBJ2-5, with D hard to call. The CDR3 length is 14 residues. CDR1 and CDR2 from the germline V gene are SGHDT and YYEEEE. Trimming left V 1 base short and J 5 bases short, with 12 bases between. DNA of the CDR3: TGTGCCAGCAGCTTGATTAGGGTTTATGAGACCCAGTACTTC. Residues: CASSLIRVYETQYF.

For the CDR3, the DNA is TGTGCCAGCAGAGCCGACCGGAATAATTCACCCCTCCACTTT. Its translation: CASRADRNNSPLHF. The rearrangement joins TRBV12-3 or TRBV12-4 to TRBJ1-6; no clear D. Trimming stripped 6 bases from V and 5 bases from J, with 11 bases between. The CDR3 totals 14 residues.

This clonotype showed up just a few times. The chain links TRBV20-1 to TRBJ2-5; the D gene is possibly TRBD2 (6 bases). Germline V lookup: CDR1 DFQATT, CDR2 SNEGSKA (reference sequence). This CDR3 has 14 amino acids. V lost 4 bases to trimming and J lost 1 base, with 13 bases between them. The CDR3 coding sequence is TGCAGTGCTACCCCCGGGGGAGTCCAAGAGACCCAGTACTTC. Amino acids: CSATPGGVQETQYF.

This chain links TRBV10-3 with TRBJ2-1; possibly TRBD2 for D (6 bases). This CDR3 contains 13 residues. V was trimmed by 2 bases and J by 9 bases, leaving 11 bases between them. The V gene's germline CDR1 is ENHRY and CDR2 SYGVKD. The CDR3, as DNA: TGTGCCATCAGTGAGGGGGGGTCGGGTGAGCAGTTCTTC. It yields the protein CAISEGGSGEQFF.

This clonotype occurred many times. The J gene is TRBJ2-1, the V gene TRBV3-1; TRBD2 matches 10 bases. The V segment lost 3 bases and the J segment 7 bases; nucleotides outside the gene matches: 9. Germline-derived CDR1 and CDR2 are LGHDT and YNNKEL (reference sequence). CDR3 length: 16 amino acids. The CDR3 loop is CASSQGPSGGQNEQFF. The DNA for the CDR3 is TGTGCCAGCAGCCAGGGTCCTAGCGGGGGCCAAAATGAGCAGTTCTTC.

The V gene is TRBV20-1, the J gene TRBJ2-3; D not resolved. V was shortened by 7 bases and J by 4 bases, with 15 bases between the two germline ends. CDR1 DFQATT and CDR2 SNEGSKA come from the germline V gene (reference sequence). The CDR3 totals 13 residues. CDR3 sequence (DNA): TGCAGTGGAAAACTGGGATTGTCAGATACGCAGTATTTT. Translation gives CSGKLGLSDTQYF.

This clonotype was seen many times. The chain is built from TRBV4-3 and TRBJ1-4; TRBD1 aligns across 8 bases. Germline V gene sequence: CDR1 LGHNA, CDR2 YSLEER. The CDR3 loop spans 15 amino acids. Trimming removed 7 bases from V and 8 bases from J; junction bases left unmatched: 12. The CDR3 sequence: CASTLSLRQGEKLFF. The DNA of the CDR3 is TGCGCCAGCACCCTTTCCCTCCGACAGGGGGAAAAACTGTTTTTT.

This clonotype was observed many times. The chain carries TRBV6-1 and TRBJ1-1, with D tentatively TRBD1 (5 bases). Trimming left V 4 bases short and J 4 bases short, with 13 bases between. Germline V gene data show CDR1 as MNHNS and CDR2 as SASEGT. The CDR3 runs to 14 residues. The CDR3 spells CASSASRGGTEAFF. The CDR3 nucleotides are TGTGCCAGCAGTGCCTCACGGGGGGGCACTGAAGCTTTCTTT.

V is TRBV6-5 and J is TRBJ2-1; D gene unclear. Trimming took off 4 bases at V and 6 bases at J, with 7 bases between the two ends. Germline CDR1 and CDR2: MNHEY and SVGAGI. There are 12 residues in the CDR3. CDR3 sequence: CASSWAFNEQFF. As DNA, the CDR3 is TGTGCCAGCAGTTGGGCCTTCAATGAGCAGTTCTTC.

The CDR3, as DNA: TGCGCCAGCAGCTACCGCGGGCCAGGGAAAGGAGAGACCCAGTACTTC. This gives the protein CASSYRGPGKGETQYF. The chain carries TRBV5-1 and TRBJ2-5; D may correspond to TRBD1 or TRBD2 (5 bases each). In germline, CDR1 is SGHRS, CDR2 YFSETQ. The CDR3 is 16 amino acids. V shed 3 bases and J shed 4 bases, with 19 bases lying between them.

This clonotype occurred a few times. This chain uses TRBV12-3 or TRBV12-4 with TRBJ2-5, with TRBD1 as a possible D gene (5 bases). This CDR3 contains 19 residues. V lost 0 bases to trimming and J lost 1 base, with 21 bases between them. CDR3 nucleotide sequence: TGTGCCAGCAGTTTAGCGGGCGTGGGGCGTGGGGCACCCCAAGAGACCCAGTACTTC. This sequence encodes CASSLAGVGRGAPQETQYF.

The V call is TRBV28, the J call TRBJ1-3; TRBD1 matches 9 bases. The germline CDR1 and CDR2 sequences are MDHEN and SYDVKM. With V trimmed by 6 bases and J by 5 bases, 14 bases remained unmatched. This CDR3 region has 17 residues. CDR3 nucleotide sequence: TGTGCCAGCAGCGAACCCCTGAGAGGGACAGGGCGAAACACCATATATTTT. Translated: CASSEPLRGTGRNTIYF.

The chain is built from TRBV11-1 and TRBJ2-2, with D perhaps TRBD2 (5 bases). Germline V gives CDR1 SGHAT, CDR2 FQDESV (reference sequence). Trimming cost V 6 bases and J 12 bases, with 32 bases left between them. The CDR3 is 18 residues long. The CDR3 loop is CASRYTGLTSGKPGKLFF. CDR3 nucleotides: TGTGCCAGCAGATACACCGGGTTAACAAGCGGCAAGCCGGGGAAGCTGTTTTTT.

This clonotype was found many times. This sequence joins TRBV12-3 or TRBV12-4 and TRBJ2-1; 12 bases map to TRBD2. Losses at the gene ends were 6 bases for V and 9 bases for J; bases not matched to a gene: 6. This CDR3 contains 14 residues. In DNA, the CDR3 is TGTGCCAGCAGACGCCTAGCGGGAGGGAGTGAGCAGTTCTTC. This codes for CASRRLAGGSEQFF.

This clonotype was seen only a few times. The V gene is TRBV30, the J gene TRBJ2-2; D may be TRBD2 (5 bases). Trimming stripped 1 base from V and 7 bases from J, with 13 bases between. CDR1 is GTSNPN, CDR2 SVGIG, per germline (reference sequence). The CDR3 has 14 residues. CDR3 in amino acids: CAWSGTGRVGELFF. The CDR3 DNA is TGTGCCTGGAGTGGGACGGGAAGGGTCGGGGAGCTGTTTTTT.